Listed below are T cell receptor beta chains from one sample, sequenced in a study of siplizumab effects on memory and regulatory T cells. Libraries were prepared by immunoSEQ multiplex PCR; TCRdb keeps only in-frame clonotypes and omits some of them. This table holds around 100,000 clones, 91% found once. Input material: CD4+ T cells sorted from blood. The receptors were gathered from a human donor in good health. Some clones in this sample may be carry-over from other donors' samples. Both conserved end residues are part of each CDR3. The D gene is left open where the match is weak. A clone size is listed for some rows: how often the clone was seen (once, few, many), or a class if it is expanded.

>TRBV6-6|.|TRBJ2-3|.
CASSLVGDRGDTQYF
>TRBV5-5|.|TRBJ1-4|.
CASSRADNEKLFF
>TRBV19|.|TRBJ2-7|.
CASSIRPGYEQYF
>TRBV15|once|TRBJ2-7|.
CATSREGRVGEQYF
>TRBV18|.|TRBJ1-4|.
CASSPGNNEKLFF
>TRBV28|.|TRBJ1-5|.
CASRLGRFPPQHF
>TRBV7-9|.|TRBJ2-7|.
CASSLGGVAGVQYF
>TRBV18|.|TRBJ1-6|TRBD1
CASSRRGPPNSPLHF
>TRBV5-1|.|TRBJ2-7|TRBD2
CASSGRTSRYEQYF
>TRBV29-1|.|TRBJ2-1|.
CSGVGDGGFSAFF
>TRBV6-6|.|TRBJ1-2|.
CASSFDRNYGYTF
>TRBV11-2|.|TRBJ2-3|.
CASSLGRTSTDTQYF
>TRBV11-2|once|TRBJ2-1|TRBD2
CASSYPGGNGEQFF
>TRBV7-3|few|TRBJ1-2|.
CASSSSGGSGYTF
>TRBV27|once|TRBJ2-1|.
CASSSPGLPSHNEQFF
>TRBV10-3|.|TRBJ1-1|TRBD1
CAISDTGGAGNTEAFF
>TRBV4-2|.|TRBJ1-5|.
CASGSPMGASNQPQHF
>TRBV9|.|TRBJ1-4|TRBD1
CASSRRQGDAEKLFF
>TRBV27|.|TRBJ2-1|TRBD1
CASSRNLQGVTYNEQFF
>TRBV7-8|.|TRBJ1-2|TRBD1
CASSHPGTGHNYGYTF
>TRBV23-1|.|TRBJ2-5|.
CASSQLKSPWQQETQYF
>TRBV2|.|TRBJ2-6|.
CASRQDSNVLTF
>TRBV27|.|TRBJ1-5|.
CASSLKGYQPQHF
>TRBV29-1|.|TRBJ2-3|TRBD1
CSARQGGTDTQYF
>TRBV29-1|.|TRBJ2-7|TRBD1
CSVAGGTTGGLYEQYF
>TRBV5-4|.|TRBJ2-7|TRBD1
CASQTGQGLFYEQYF
>TRBV10-1|.|TRBJ2-1|.
CASSARGSSYNEQFF
>TRBV27|.|TRBJ2-4|.
CASSLPLSGIQYF
>TRBV7-2|.|TRBJ2-5|.
CASSLAGETQYF
>TRBV7-3|.|TRBJ2-3|.
CASSLLGASPDTQYF
>TRBV7-9|once|TRBJ1-2|.
CASTEDWVAYGYTF
>TRBV5-4|once|TRBJ2-7|.
CASSLAGGRHYEQYF
>TRBV2|.|TRBJ1-2|TRBD1
CASSLRWDRGGYTF
>TRBV10-3|.|TRBJ1-6|TRBD1
CAISGTGNSPLHF
>TRBV19|.|TRBJ2-7|TRBD2
CASSISGKVLEQYF
>TRBV5-4|once|TRBJ2-1|.
CASSPSTASKINEQFF
>TRBV4-1|.|TRBJ2-5|.
CASSRDGYQETQYF
>TRBV10-3|.|TRBJ1-1|.
CAISREKNTEAFF
>TRBV18|.|TRBJ2-7|.
CASSPGYEQYF
>TRBV28|.|TRBJ2-1|.
CASSYGLQIHEQFF
>TRBV6-1|.|TRBJ1-2|TRBD1
CASSEDRNRGPFYGYTF
>TRBV27|.|TRBJ1-3|TRBD1
CASSIKWTGGNTIYF
>TRBV7-8|.|TRBJ2-3|.
CASSSSGLPDTQYF
>TRBV9|.|TRBJ2-7|TRBD2
CASSVAGASGTYEQYF
>TRBV10-3|.|TRBJ2-5|.
CAISEGGIGETQYF
>TRBV2|.|TRBJ2-1|TRBD1
CASSLTGTVNNEQFF
>TRBV20-1|.|TRBJ2-5|.
CSEGYQETQYF
>TRBV7-9|.|TRBJ2-5|.
CASSSTVGLETQYF
>TRBV9|.|TRBJ2-3|.
CASSVAARGSTDTQYF
>TRBV19|.|TRBJ1-2|.
CASSTTGRIYGYTF